These 16 T cell receptor beta chains share one sample of origin, sequenced in a study of T cells after yellow fever vaccination. TCRdb re-called the 5' RACE reads with MiXCR, one entry per CDR3 protein. The table has around 73,000 distinct CDR3 sequences, approximately 7.5% seen once. The sequences come from CD8+ T cells sorted from PBMCs, collected on the day of the yellow fever booster vaccination. Receptor source: a man between 25 and 39 years old who received the YFV17D yellow fever vaccine.

This clonotype occurred a few times. The CDR3 protein is CASGLAATGELFF. CDR3 nucleotides: TGTGCCAGCGGGCTAGCAGCCACCGGGGAGCTGTTTTTT. This chain uses TRBV11-2 with TRBJ2-2; a possible D gene is TRBD2 (5 bases). Between the trimmed V and J ends, which lost 8 bases and 4 bases, there was a span of 11 bases. The CDR3 extends over 13 amino acids. The germline CDR1 and CDR2 sequences are SGHAT and FQNNGV.

In its sample, this clonotype was seen many times. The chain couples TRBV6-1 to TRBJ2-1; D is possibly TRBD2 (5 bases). This CDR3 is 14 amino acids long. Germline-derived CDR1 and CDR2 are MNHNS and SASEGT. Trimming removed 5 bases at V and 0 bases at J, with 8 bases between. The CDR3 DNA sequence: TGTGCCAGCAGTCAGAGCGGCTCCTACAATGAGCAGTTCTTC. Protein: CASSQSGSYNEQFF.

The V call is TRBV15, the J call TRBJ1-1; D call uncertain. CDR3 length: 14 residues. Between the trimmed V and J ends, which lost 4 bases and 1 base, there was a span of 10 bases. Germline assignment: CDR1 LNHNV and CDR2 YYDKDF (reference sequence). CDR3: CATSISRGNTEAFF. The CDR3 nucleotides are TGTGCCACCAGCATTAGCAGAGGGAACACTGAAGCTTTCTTT.

Many counts were recorded for this clonotype. This chain uses TRBV5-1 with TRBJ2-7; possibly TRBD1 for D (6 bases). V lost 0 bases, J lost 6 bases, and 10 bases lay in between. Per the germline V gene, CDR1 is SGHRS and CDR2 is YFSETQ. The CDR3 totals 13 residues. CDR3 region: CASSLVQGSEQYF. The CDR3 region has the DNA TGCGCCAGCAGCTTGGTACAGGGCAGCGAGCAGTACTTC. Full variable domain (outside the CDR3, taken from reference TRBV5-1 and TRBJ2-7): KAGVTQTPRYLIKTRGQQVTLSCSPISGHRSVSWYQQTPGQGLQFLFEYFSETQRNKGNFPGRFSGRQFSNSRSEMNVSTLELGDSALYLCASSLVQGSEQYFGPGTRLTVT.

The J gene is TRBJ2-1, the V gene TRBV7-2, with TRBD2 matching over 11 bases. With V trimmed by 8 bases and J by 8 bases, 8 bases remained unmatched. Germline loops: CDR1 SGHTA, CDR2 FQGNSA. The CDR3 runs 14 residues. The DNA of the CDR3 is TGTGCCAGCGGACTAGCGGGCCCATCGCATGAGCAGTTCTTC. Amino acids: CASGLAGPSHEQFF.

This clonotype was seen ten or more times. The chain has TRBV7-8 and TRBJ2-1; D gene ambiguous. Trimming removed 2 bases at V and 5 bases at J, with 7 bases between. Germline CDR1 is SGHVS and CDR2 is FQNEAQ. The CDR3 length is 13 residues. As DNA, the CDR3 is TGTGCCAGCAGCTTAAAAGGACACAATGAGCAGTTCTTC. Protein product: CASSLKGHNEQFF.

This clonotype was recorded many times. CDR3 bases: TGTGCCAGCAGCGCAGGGACAGGTTTCAGTTACGAGCAGTACTTC. Its translation is CASSAGTGFSYEQYF. V and J are TRBV9 and TRBJ2-7, with 8 bases matching TRBD1. Germline values: CDR1 SGDLS, CDR2 YYNGEE. The CDR3 contains 15 residues. The V segment lost 3 bases and the J segment 4 bases; nucleotides outside the gene matches: 9.

At least ten counts were recorded for this clonotype. This rearrangement joins TRBV7-6 to TRBJ1-5; 10 bases fit TRBD1. Losses at the gene ends were 0 bases for V and 1 base for J; bases not matched to a gene: 9. The germline gives CDR1 SGHVS, CDR2 FNYEAQ. The CDR3 covers 19 residues. In DNA form, the CDR3 reads TGTGCCAGCAGCTTAGCGCCCACGACAGGGGGCAGGAGCAATCAGCCCCAGCATTTT. Translated, it gives CASSLAPTTGGRSNQPQHF.

This clonotype has only a few counts. The V call is TRBV5-5, the J call TRBJ2-7; perhaps TRBD2 as D (5 bases). CDR3 length equals 15 residues. V was shortened by 2 bases and J by 1 base, with 13 bases between the two germline ends. Germline loops: CDR1 SGHKS, CDR2 YYEKEE (reference sequence). CDR3 in DNA: TGTGCCAGCAGCTTAGAGGGCTTTCAATCCTACGAGCAGTACTTC. Translating gives CASSLEGFQSYEQYF.

This clonotype has ten or more counts. The V gene is TRBV12-3 or TRBV12-4, the J gene TRBJ2-1; 9 nucleotides line up with TRBD2. The length of the CDR3 is 15 residues. Unmatched junction bases numbered 6, after V lost 1 base and J lost 8 bases. CDR3: CASSLGGGRADEQFF. The CDR3 nucleotides read TGTGCCAGCAGTTTAGGGGGCGGGAGGGCCGATGAGCAGTTCTTC.

The CDR3 DNA follows: TGTGCCACTGAAAGCGGGAGCACGGCCGGGGAGCTGTTTTTT. Translated: CATESGSTAGELFF. The chain joins TRBV10-3 to TRBJ2-2; 8 bases are a match to TRBD2. Germline CDR1 reads ENHRY; CDR2 reads SYGVKD. CDR3 length: 14 amino acids. V lost 10 bases and J lost 6; bases outside the gene matches: 10.

This clonotype turned up a few times. The chain recombines TRBV6-2 or TRBV6-3 with TRBJ2-3; D gene ambiguous. Germline CDR1 reads MNHEY; CDR2 reads SVGEGT. This CDR3 is built from 15 residues. V lost 6 bases, J lost 4 bases, and 17 bases lay in between. As DNA, the CDR3 is TGTGCCAGCAGACCGCCCCAGTTTTGGCCAGATACGCAGTATTTT. It encodes CASRPPQFWPDTQYF.

This clonotype was picked up many times. The gene calls are TRBV28 and TRBJ1-2, with D tentatively TRBD1 (5 bases). The CDR3 spans 14 residues. Germline V lookup: CDR1 MDHEN, CDR2 SYDVKM. V lost 6 bases, J lost 0 bases, and 11 bases lay in between. CDR3 coding DNA: TGTGCCAGCAGCCCCGGGGGGGCTAACTATGGCTACACCTTC. Translation gives CASSPGGANYGYTF.

This clonotype appeared a few times. V usage is TRBV2 and J usage is TRBJ2-5; D unresolved. V was cut by 3 bases and J by 2 bases, with 10 bases left in between. Germline-derived CDR1 and CDR2 are SNHLY and FYNNEI. This CDR3 is 14 amino acids long. The CDR3 nucleotides read TGTGCCAGCAGTGATACGGCAGTACAAGAGACCCAGTACTTC. Its translation is CASSDTAVQETQYF.

The gene calls are TRBV4-3 and TRBJ1-6; D is ambiguous. This CDR3 contains 16 residues. CDR1 LGHNA and CDR2 YSLEER come from the germline V gene. The germline V and J ends were trimmed by 1 base and 7 bases, with 14 bases remaining between them. Written as DNA, the CDR3 is TGCGCCAGCAGCCAAGGGGAAGACATGATCAATTCACCCCTCCACTTT. Encoded protein: CASSQGEDMINSPLHF.

This clonotype was detected many times. The J gene is TRBJ2-1, the V gene TRBV19; D remains unclear. The CDR3 is 15 amino acids. The V end was cut by 3 bases, the J end by 0 bases, with 9 bases between. Germline lookup yields CDR1 LNHDA and CDR2 SQIVND (reference sequence). CDR3 nucleotides: TGTGCCAGTAGTATTTCGGGCTCCTCCTACAATGAGCAGTTCTTC. This codes for CASSISGSSYNEQFF.